The entry below describes one TCR beta chain. Its specificity is not known. This entry is derived from a study of radiotherapy plus CTLA-4 blockade in lung cancer. Background on the study: Patients showed objective responses in 18% of cases, and disease control was achieved by approximately 30%. Study findings and constraints: TCR clones of tumor origin grew in blood after radiotherapy plus ipilimumab.

The length of the CDR3 is 17 residues. CDR1 and CDR2 from the germline V gene are ENHRY and SYGVKD. Trimming shortened V by 3 bases and J by 0 bases, and 15 bases separated the two germline ends. Profiling relied on immunoSEQ multiplex PCR, and the TCRdb table lists in-frame clones only, not all of them. This repertoire shows about 59,000 clones, 72% found once; its top ten account for about 8.3%. Ipilimumab-mediated CTLA-4 blockade plus focal radiation was given to patients having chemo-refractory metastatic non-small-cell lung cancer. The chain carries TRBV10-3 and TRBJ1-5; TRBD1 might be the D (6 bases). The clonotype comes from a human donor with non-small cell lung cancer whose response to radiotherapy plus ipilimumab could not be evaluated. Sequences were derived from peripheral blood, sampled from a patient treated with radiotherapy plus ipilimumab. The CDR3 sequence: CAISESRDTYSNQPQHF. CDR3 sequence (DNA): TGTGCCATCAGTGAATCCCGGGACACCTATAGCAATCAGCCCCAGCATTTT.